This T cell receptor (beta chain) was captured by sequencing in a study of blood T cell repertoires in COVID-19. Study in general: PBMCs, B-cell-depleted T cells, or T cells were the source of the cDNA or gDNA that made up the material.

V gave up 10 bases and J gave up 0 bases, with 9 bases separating them. This CDR3 comprises 13 residues. Germline V gives CDR1 MNHEY, CDR2 SVGAGI. Seattle cases were enrolled at active infection and followed longitudinally. This clone was seen many times. This table comes from immunoSEQ multiplex PCR, and its TCRdb copy is limited to in-frame clones, with some not included. The sample records around 300,000 clones, about 87% being singletons. The chain uses TRBV6-5 and TRBJ1-4, with no clear D. The receptor comes from a woman aged 30 to 39 with COVID-19, enrolled during active disease. The sample comprised peripheral blood. The CDR3 loop is CATAETTNEKLFF. The CDR3 bases are TGTGCCACCGCGGAAACAACTAATGAAAAACTGTTTTTT.